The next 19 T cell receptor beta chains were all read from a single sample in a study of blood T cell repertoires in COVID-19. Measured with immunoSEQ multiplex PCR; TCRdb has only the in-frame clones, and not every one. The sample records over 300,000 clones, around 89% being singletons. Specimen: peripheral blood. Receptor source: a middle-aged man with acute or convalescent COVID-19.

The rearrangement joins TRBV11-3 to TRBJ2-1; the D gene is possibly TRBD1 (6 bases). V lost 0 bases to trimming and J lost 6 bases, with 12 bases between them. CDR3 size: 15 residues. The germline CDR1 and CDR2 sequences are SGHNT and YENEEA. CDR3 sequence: CASSLDLIGGNEQFF. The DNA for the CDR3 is TGTGCCAGCAGCTTAGATCTTATAGGGGGCAATGAGCAGTTCTTC.

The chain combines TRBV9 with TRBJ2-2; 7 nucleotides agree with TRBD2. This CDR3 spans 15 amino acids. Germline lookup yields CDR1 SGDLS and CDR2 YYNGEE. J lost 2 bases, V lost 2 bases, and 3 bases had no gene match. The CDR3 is CASSVGGGNTGELFF. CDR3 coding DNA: TGTGCCAGCAGCGTCGGCGGGGGAAACACCGGGGAGCTGTTTTTT.

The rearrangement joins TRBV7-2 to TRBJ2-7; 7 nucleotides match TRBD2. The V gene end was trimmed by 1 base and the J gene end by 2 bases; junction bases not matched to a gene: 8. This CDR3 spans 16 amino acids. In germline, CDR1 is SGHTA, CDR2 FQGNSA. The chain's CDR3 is CASSLGGGVAAYEQYF. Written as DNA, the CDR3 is TGTGCCAGCAGCTTAGGGGGGGGAGTGGCGGCCTACGAGCAGTACTTC.

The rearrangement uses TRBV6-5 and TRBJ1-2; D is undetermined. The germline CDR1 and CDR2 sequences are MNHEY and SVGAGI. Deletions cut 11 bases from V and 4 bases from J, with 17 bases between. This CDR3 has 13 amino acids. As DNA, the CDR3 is TGTGCCGCCCGGGGAGGGAACGTCTATGGCTACACCTTC. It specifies CAARGGNVYGYTF.

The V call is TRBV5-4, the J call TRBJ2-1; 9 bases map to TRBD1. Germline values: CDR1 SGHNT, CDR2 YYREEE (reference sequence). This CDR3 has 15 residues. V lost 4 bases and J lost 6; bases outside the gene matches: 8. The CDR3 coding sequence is TGTGCCAGCAGCCGGAGGACAGGGGTTATCAATGAGCAGTTCTTC. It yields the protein CASSRRTGVINEQFF.

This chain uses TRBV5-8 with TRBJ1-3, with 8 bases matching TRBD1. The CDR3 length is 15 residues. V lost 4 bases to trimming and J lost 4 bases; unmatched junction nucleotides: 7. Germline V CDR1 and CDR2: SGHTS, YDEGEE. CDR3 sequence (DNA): TGTGCCAGCAGCCCCAGGGGGCAAAGAGGAAACACCATATATTTT. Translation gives CASSPRGQRGNTIYF.

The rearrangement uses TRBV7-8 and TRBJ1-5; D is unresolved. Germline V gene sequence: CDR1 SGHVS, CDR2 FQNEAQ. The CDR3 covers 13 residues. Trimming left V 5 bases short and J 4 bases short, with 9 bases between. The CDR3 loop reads CASSPFSNQPQHF. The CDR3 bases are TGTGCCAGCAGCCCCTTCTCGAATCAGCCCCAGCATTTT.

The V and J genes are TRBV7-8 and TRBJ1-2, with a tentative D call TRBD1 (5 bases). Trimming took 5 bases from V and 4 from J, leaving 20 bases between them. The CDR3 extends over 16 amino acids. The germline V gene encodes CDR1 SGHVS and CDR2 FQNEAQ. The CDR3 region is CASSPTARVSGYGYTF. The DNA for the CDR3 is TGTGCCAGCAGCCCCACTGCCAGGGTCTCGGGCTATGGCTACACCTTC.

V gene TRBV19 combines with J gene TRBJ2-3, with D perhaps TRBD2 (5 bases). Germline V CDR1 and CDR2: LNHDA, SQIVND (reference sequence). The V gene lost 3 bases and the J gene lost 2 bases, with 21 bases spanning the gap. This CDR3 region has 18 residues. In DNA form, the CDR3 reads TGTGCCAGTAGTATCGGTTTAATCGGACTCCCAGACACAGATACGCAGTATTTT. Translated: CASSIGLIGLPDTDTQYF. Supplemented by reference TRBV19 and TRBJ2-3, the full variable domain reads DGGITQSPKYLFRKEGQNVTLSCEQNLNHDAMYWYRQDPGQGLRLIYYSQIVNDFQKGDIAEGYSVSREKKESFPLTVTSAQKNPTAFYLCASSIGLIGLPDTDTQYFGPGTRLTVL.

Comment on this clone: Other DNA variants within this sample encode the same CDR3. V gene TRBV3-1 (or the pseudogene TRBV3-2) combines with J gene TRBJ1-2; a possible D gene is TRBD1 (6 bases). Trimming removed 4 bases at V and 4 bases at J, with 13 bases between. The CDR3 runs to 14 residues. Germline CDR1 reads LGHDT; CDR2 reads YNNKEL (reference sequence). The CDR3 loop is CASSRRDNTYGYTF. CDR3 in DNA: TGTGCCAGCAGCCGACGGGACAACACCTATGGCTACACCTTC.

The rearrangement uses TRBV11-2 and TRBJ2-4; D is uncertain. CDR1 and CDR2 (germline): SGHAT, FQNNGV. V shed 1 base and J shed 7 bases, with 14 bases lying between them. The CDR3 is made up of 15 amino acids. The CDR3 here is CASSLGAQNQNIQYF. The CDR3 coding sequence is TGTGCCAGCAGCTTAGGGGCCCAGAACCAGAACATTCAGTACTTC.

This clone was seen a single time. This chain's CDR3 is CASNAGSYNEQFF. CDR3 sequence (DNA): TGTGCCAGCAATGCGGGGTCCTACAATGAGCAGTTCTTC. V gene TRBV2 combines with J gene TRBJ2-1, with D perhaps TRBD2 (6 bases). The V end was cut by 7 bases, the J end by 1 base, with 8 bases between. Germline V gene sequence: CDR1 SNHLY, CDR2 FYNNEI. The CDR3 totals 13 residues.

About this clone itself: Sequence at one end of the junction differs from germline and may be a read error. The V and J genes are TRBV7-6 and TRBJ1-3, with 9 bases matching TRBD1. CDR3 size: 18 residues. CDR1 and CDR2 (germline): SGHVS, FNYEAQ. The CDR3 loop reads CASSLGPRQGVGGNTIYF. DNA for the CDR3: TGTGCCAGCAGTTTAGGACCCCGACAGGGGGTAGGCGGAAACACCATATATTTT.

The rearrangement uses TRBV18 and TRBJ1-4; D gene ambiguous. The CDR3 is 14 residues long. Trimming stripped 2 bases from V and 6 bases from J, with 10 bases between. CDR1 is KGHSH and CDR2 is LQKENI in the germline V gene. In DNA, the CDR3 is TGTGCCAGCTCACCAGAACAGAGAGATGAAAAACTGTTTTTT. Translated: CASSPEQRDEKLFF.

CDR3 DNA sequence: TGTGCCAGCAGCTACAAAAAGGGAGGTCTTGGGGAAAAACTGTTTTTT. Amino acid sequence: CASSYKKGGLGEKLFF. V usage is TRBV5-6 and J usage is TRBJ1-4; D remains ambiguous. The CDR3 is made up of 16 amino acids. Germline V lookup: CDR1 SGHDT, CDR2 YYEEEE. The V end was cut by 3 bases, the J end by 8 bases, with 20 bases between. Complete variable domain (other parts from reference TRBV5-6 and TRBJ1-4): DAGVTQSPTHLIKTRGQQVTLRCSPKSGHDTVSWYQQALGQGPQFIFQYYEEEERQRGNFPDRFSGHQFPNYSSELNVNALLLGDSALYLCASSYKKGGLGEKLFFGSGTQLSVL.

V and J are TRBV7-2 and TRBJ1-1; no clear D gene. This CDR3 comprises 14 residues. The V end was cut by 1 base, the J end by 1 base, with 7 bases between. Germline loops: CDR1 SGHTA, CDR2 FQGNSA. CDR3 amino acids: CASSLGSGNTEAFF. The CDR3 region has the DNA TGTGCCAGCAGCTTAGGTTCAGGGAACACTGAAGCTTTCTTT.

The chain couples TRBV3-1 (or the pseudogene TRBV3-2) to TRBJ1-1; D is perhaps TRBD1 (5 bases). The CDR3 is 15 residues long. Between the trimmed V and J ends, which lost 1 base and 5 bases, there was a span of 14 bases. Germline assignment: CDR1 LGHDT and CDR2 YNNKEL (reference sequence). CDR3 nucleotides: TGTGCCAGCAGCCAAGGTATACAGGCCGCGACTGAAGCTTTCTTT. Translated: CASSQGIQAATEAFF.

The chain's CDR3 is CSVAVAGETQYF. For the CDR3, the DNA is TGCAGCGTGGCCGTAGCTGGGGAGACCCAGTACTTC. The V call is TRBV29-1, the J call TRBJ2-5; D unresolved. The germline CDR1 and CDR2 sequences are SQVTM and ANQGSEA. The V end lost 6 bases, the J end lost 5 bases, and 13 bases lay between the germline ends. The CDR3 runs 12 residues.

CDR3 sequence reads: CASSLDEGIGSPLHF. In nucleotides, the CDR3 is TGTGCCAGCAGTCTCGACGAGGGTATCGGTTCACCCCTCCACTTT. The V call is TRBV7-3, the J call TRBJ1-6, with D uncertain. The CDR3 length is 15 residues. CDR1 is SGHTA and CDR2 is FQGTGA in the germline V gene. V was shortened by 6 bases and J by 9 bases, with 18 bases between the two germline ends.